This section outlines one T cell receptor beta chain sequence together with its context. Its antigen is unknown. TCRdb reanalysed the 5' RACE reads using MiXCR and keeps one entry per CDR3 protein. The data contain about 46,000 distinct CDR3 sequences, 28% of them singletons. CD25-based Treg depletion was applied to purified naive CD4+ T cells. The germline CDR1 and CDR2 sequences are SGHNT and YENEEA. V lost 6 bases and J lost 1; bases outside the gene matches: 6. The CDR3 is made up of 16 amino acids. Study-level findings and limits: Tumor Treg TCRs overlapped most with tumor naive CD4+ cells. The larger-cohort validation was restricted to a single TCR beta V-J rearrangement rather than whole repertoires.

This TCR derives from a female donor with breast cancer. This chain uses TRBV11-3 with TRBJ2-6, with TRBD1 matching 7 bases. The sample comprised naive CD4+ T cells sorted from blood. The sample's subset: naive CD4+ T cells, CD4+CD45RA+CD25-. DNA of the CDR3: TGTGCCAGCAGTCCAGGGGGAGTTTCTGGGGCCAACGTCCTGACTTTC. Its protein product is CASSPGGVSGANVLTF.